What follows are 25 T cell receptor beta chains derived from one specimen sequenced in a study of hypomethylating agent response in myelodysplastic syndrome. Using immunoSEQ multiplex PCR, the repertoire was profiled, and TCRdb retains in-frame clones only, with some absent. This sample has several thousand clones, with roughly four fifths found just once. The material sequenced was bone marrow, taken before or after starting hypomethylating agent treatment for myelodysplastic syndrome (not recorded which). The source of these receptors is a human donor with myelodysplastic syndrome.

The chain links TRBV6-5 to TRBJ2-3; D is unresolved. Trimming cost V 0 bases and J 2 bases, with 12 bases left between them. CDR1 is MNHEY, CDR2 SVGAGI, per germline. This CDR3 spans 16 amino acids. CDR3 nucleotide sequence: TGTGCCAGCAGTTACTCGAGCCCCTCAAACACAGATACGCAGTATTTT. Translated: CASSYSSPSNTDTQYF.

Here the CDR3 reads CASSPRQGGEQYF. DNA for the CDR3: TGCGCCAGCAGCCCTCGACAGGGTGGCGAGCAGTACTTC. The chain employs TRBV4-3 and TRBJ2-5; 7 nucleotides align to TRBD1. The DNA end is more similar to TRBJ2-7, so the J call may be wrong. The length of the CDR3 is 13 residues. The germline gives CDR1 LGHNA, CDR2 YSLEER.

The gene calls are TRBV11-3 and TRBJ2-5; D is unclear. This CDR3 contains 18 residues. Germline-derived CDR1 and CDR2 are SGHNT and YENEEA. The ends were cut back, 5 bases at V and 0 bases at J, with 22 bases in the middle. The CDR3 here is CASSPAPRASGHQETQYF. CDR3 nucleotide sequence: TGTGCCAGCAGCCCAGCTCCCCGGGCCTCGGGTCACCAAGAGACCCAGTACTTC.

The chain carries TRBV10-3 and TRBJ2-7; D might be TRBD1 (6 bases). Looked up from germline, CDR1 is ENHRY and CDR2 is SYGVKD. V lost 4 bases, J lost 4 bases, and 14 bases lay in between. The CDR3 contains 14 residues. This chain's CDR3 is CAISGTASSYEQYF. As DNA, the CDR3 is TGTGCCATCAGTGGGACAGCTTCCTCTTACGAGCAGTACTTC.

This chain uses TRBV9 with TRBJ2-2; 9 bases agree with TRBD2. The CDR3 is made up of 17 amino acids. Trimming cost V 0 bases and J 5 bases; bases outside gene matches: 8. Per the germline V gene, CDR1 is SGDLS and CDR2 is YYNGEE. CDR3 residues: CASSVGASGTRTGELFF. The CDR3 bases are TGTGCCAGCAGCGTAGGGGCTAGCGGGACGCGGACCGGGGAGCTGTTTTTT.

The rearrangement links TRBV28 to TRBJ2-5, with TRBD2 matching 7 bases. Germline-derived CDR1 and CDR2 are MDHEN and SYDVKM. The CDR3 contains 13 residues. V lost 3 bases and J lost 2; bases outside the gene matches: 0. The CDR3 nucleotides read TGTGCCAGCAGTTTCGGGGGGCAAGAGACCCAGTACTTC. Amino acids: CASSFGGQETQYF.

The chain uses TRBV4-3 and TRBJ2-7; 10 bases are shared with TRBD1. The V gene's germline CDR1 is LGHNA and CDR2 YSLEER. J was trimmed by 5 bases and V by 2 bases; bases with no gene match: 6. The CDR3 loop spans 15 amino acids. Here the CDR3 DNA reads TGCGCCAGCAGCCAACAAATAGGGACAGGGGACGAGCAGTACTTC. Translating it yields CASSQQIGTGDEQYF.

V gene TRBV19 combines with J gene TRBJ2-7, with 9 positions matching TRBD1. V lost 1 base and J lost 4; bases outside the gene matches: 5. The CDR3 consists of 15 residues. Per the germline V gene, CDR1 is LNHDA and CDR2 is SQIVND (reference sequence). The CDR3, as DNA: TGTGCCAGTAGTATAGTCGGGACAGGGCGGTACGAGCAGTACTTC. It yields the protein CASSIVGTGRYEQYF. The complete variable domain, with remaining parts taken from reference TRBV19 and TRBJ2-7, reads DGGITQSPKYLFRKEGQNVTLSCEQNLNHDAMYWYRQDPGQGLRLIYYSQIVNDFQKGDIAEGYSVSREKKESFPLTVTSAQKNPTAFYLCASSIVGTGRYEQYFGPGTRLTVT.

The chain carries TRBV6-1 and TRBJ2-7, with TRBD2 matching 7 bases. The germline CDR1 and CDR2 sequences are MNHNS and SASEGT. J gave up 0 bases and V 4 bases, and 9 bases lay outside the gene matches. The CDR3 covers 16 residues. DNA for the CDR3: TGTGCCAGCAGTGCTATTCAAGCGGGATCCTCCTACGAGCAGTACTTC. Amino acid sequence: CASSAIQAGSSYEQYF.

This clone was seen more than once but under ten times. This chain joins TRBV5-1 and TRBJ1-2, with 7 bases fitting TRBD1. Unmatched junction bases numbered 6, after V lost 4 bases and J lost 3 bases. Germline V gene sequence: CDR1 SGHRS, CDR2 YFSETQ. The CDR3 is made up of 14 amino acids. CDR3 amino acids: CASSTGERHYGYTF. The CDR3 DNA sequence: TGCGCCAGCAGCACAGGGGAAAGGCACTATGGCTACACCTTC.

V and J are TRBV7-2 and TRBJ2-7; TRBD2 is a possible D gene (5 bases). CDR3 size: 12 residues. Trimming removed 5 bases from V and 3 bases from J, with 8 bases in between. Germline-derived CDR1 and CDR2 are SGHTA and FQGNSA. The CDR3 DNA follows: TGTGCCAGCAGCCGTACTAGCTACGAGCAGTACTTC. This encodes CASSRTSYEQYF.

The CDR3 bases are TGTGCCAGCAGGTACCAACAAGAGACCCAGTACTTC. It encodes CASRYQQETQYF. The gene calls are TRBV7-2 and TRBJ2-5; D unresolved. Trimming left V 6 bases short and J 2 bases short, with 7 bases between. The V gene's germline CDR1 is SGHTA and CDR2 FQGNSA. The length of the CDR3 is 12 residues. Full variable domain (remainder filled in from reference TRBV7-2 and TRBJ2-5): GAGVSQSPSNKVTEKGKDVELRCDPISGHTALYWYRQSLGQGLEFLIYFQGNSAPDKSGLPSDRFSAERTGGSVSTLTIQRTQQEDSAVYLCASRYQQETQYFGPGTRLLVL.

This clone was counted a single time. The chain carries TRBV7-9 and TRBJ2-5; D uncertain. Germline values: CDR1 SEHNR, CDR2 FQNEAQ (reference sequence). V was shortened by 5 bases and J by 5 bases, with 15 bases between the two germline ends. The CDR3 consists of 14 residues. The CDR3 nucleotides are TGTGCCAGCAGCCCTGGTCTGTCTTCTGAGACCCAGTACTTC. As protein: CASSPGLSSETQYF.

The genes are TRBV11-1 and TRBJ2-7; no clear D. CDR1 and CDR2 from the germline V gene are SGHAT and FQDESV (reference sequence). The CDR3 has 12 amino acids. V was shortened by 5 bases and J by 0 bases, with 5 bases between the two germline ends. CDR3 loop: CASSALSYEQYF. The CDR3 DNA reads TGTGCCAGCAGCGCCCTCTCCTACGAGCAGTACTTC.

The gene calls are TRBV2 and TRBJ2-3; D perhaps matches TRBD2 (6 bases). CDR1 and CDR2 from the germline V gene are SNHLY and FYNNEI. The CDR3 covers 13 residues. With 5 bases removed from V and 9 bases from J, the gap between germline ends came to 15 bases. The CDR3 protein is CASSFIADTTQYF. The CDR3 DNA reads as TGTGCCAGCAGTTTTATAGCGGATACAACGCAGTATTTT.

The chain couples TRBV5-4 to TRBJ2-5; 7 positions match TRBD1. The V segment lost 4 bases and the J segment 3 bases; nucleotides outside the gene matches: 9. This CDR3 comprises 15 residues. CDR1 and CDR2 (germline): SGHNT, YYREEE (reference sequence). CDR3 residues: CASSRPDRQKETQYF. In DNA, the CDR3 is TGTGCCAGCAGCCGCCCGGACAGGCAAAAAGAGACCCAGTACTTC.

The V call is TRBV15, the J call TRBJ2-1; TRBD1 matches 7 bases. V shed 0 bases and J 7 bases; nucleotides not matched to a gene: 9. CDR3 length: 16 residues. Germline V gene data show CDR1 as LNHNV and CDR2 as YYDKDF (reference sequence). DNA of the CDR3: TGTGCCACCAGCAGAGATGCAAACAGGGGCTATAATGAGCAGTTCTTC. This sequence encodes CATSRDANRGYNEQFF.

The CDR3 nucleotides are TGTGCCAGCAGCTTAGACGCAGGACAGCCCCAGCATTTT. Translation: CASSLDAGQPQHF. J is TRBJ1-5 and V is TRBV7-2; D gene uncertain. The CDR3 covers 13 residues. The germline V gene has CDR1 SGHTA and CDR2 FQGNSA. V was cut by 1 base and J by 7 bases, with 8 bases left in between.

The chain couples TRBV19 to TRBJ2-5; tentative D call: TRBD2 (6 bases). V lost 3 bases and J lost 2, with 16 bases in between. The CDR3 is 16 residues long. CDR1 LNHDA and CDR2 SQIVND come from the germline V gene (reference sequence). This CDR3 reads CASSIPGARGQETQYF. The CDR3 DNA sequence: TGTGCCAGTAGTATCCCGGGAGCTAGGGGACAAGAGACCCAGTACTTC.

The chain recombines TRBV19 with TRBJ2-3; TRBD2 might be the D (7 bases). V gave up 6 bases and J gave up 2 bases, with 15 bases separating them. CDR1 is LNHDA and CDR2 is SQIVND in the germline V gene (reference sequence). This CDR3 region has 15 residues. The CDR3 region is CASSNGGGHTDTQYF. DNA of the CDR3: TGTGCCAGTAGCAATGGGGGGGGACACACAGATACGCAGTATTTT.

The genes are TRBV4-3 and TRBJ1-2; TRBD1 might be the D (5 bases). V was cut by 1 base and J by 9 bases, with 18 bases left in between. The CDR3 has 15 residues. Per the germline V gene, CDR1 is LGHNA and CDR2 is YSLEER. The CDR3 DNA is TGCGCCAGCAGCCAAGGAGCAGGGACGGAGTTTCGCTACACCTTC. Its protein is CASSQGAGTEFRYTF.

The chain carries TRBV9 and TRBJ2-3; D gene uncertain. Trimming removed 0 bases from V and 5 bases from J, with 4 bases in between. The CDR3 contains 12 residues. From germline, CDR1 is SGDLS and CDR2 YYNGEE. CDR3 DNA sequence: TGTGCCAGCAGCGTAGCCCAAGATACGCAGTATTTT. Translation: CASSVAQDTQYF. Combining the CDR3 with reference TRBV9 and TRBJ2-3 gives the whole variable domain DSGVTQTPKHLITATGQRVTLRCSPRSGDLSVYWYQQSLDQGLQFLIQYYNGEERAKGNILERFSAQQFPDLHSELNLSSLELGDSALYFCASSVAQDTQYFGPGTRLTVL.

The chain combines TRBV6-6 with TRBJ2-6; D is possibly TRBD1 or TRBD2 (5 bases each). Looked up from germline, CDR1 is MNHNY and CDR2 is SVGAGI (reference sequence). Trimming removed 6 bases from V and 2 bases from J, with 8 bases in between. The CDR3 totals 14 residues. The CDR3, as DNA: TGTGCCAGCAGCCGAGGGGCTGGGGCCAACGTCCTGACTTTC. This translates into CASSRGAGANVLTF.

This clone appeared once. The J gene is TRBJ2-3, the V gene TRBV5-4, with 8 bases identical to TRBD1. In germline, CDR1 is SGHNT, CDR2 YYREEE (reference sequence). Germline trimming cut 4 bases from V and 5 bases from J; bases unmatched to any gene: 12. The CDR3 runs to 16 residues. CDR3 DNA sequence: TGTGCCAGCAGCCCGGGCCGGGACAGGAATATAGATACGCAGTATTTT. It specifies CASSPGRDRNIDTQYF. Together with reference TRBV5-4 and TRBJ2-3, the CDR3 gives the full variable domain: ETGVTQSPTHLIKTRGQQVTLRCSSQSGHNTVSWYQQALGQGPQFIFQYYREEENGRGNFPPRFSGLQFPNYSSELNVNALELDDSALYLCASSPGRDRNIDTQYFGPGTRLTVL.

This chain connects TRBV2 to TRBJ2-1; perhaps TRBD1 as D (6 bases). The CDR3 loop spans 13 amino acids. With 5 bases removed from V and 8 bases from J, the gap between germline ends came to 13 bases. Per germline, CDR1 SNHLY and CDR2 FYNNEI. The CDR3 DNA follows: TGTGCCAGCAGTACTAACAGGGTCGATGAGCAGTTCTTC. It codes for CASSTNRVDEQFF.